This T cell receptor beta chain came from a study of blood T cells in healthy people across ages. General observations from the study: Donor CMV status, an unknown factor, possibly confounded changes in expanded clonotypes.

Germline V CDR1 and CDR2: ENHRY, SYGVKD. The CDR3 is made up of 16 amino acids. With V trimmed by 2 bases and J by 0 bases, 6 bases remained unmatched. A sample-barcoded 5' primer and a J-beta primer mix were used in a second PCR of about 6 to 12 cycles. A single record per CDR3 protein comes from TCRdb applying MiXCR to the 5' RACE reads. The data contain 1.5 million to 1.8 million distinct CDR3 sequences, 35% to 45% of them singletons. Turning to this clonotype: The antigen is not known.

The sequence was obtained from a woman between 18 and 30 years old in good health. Input material: blood. This chain connects TRBV10-3 to TRBJ2-5; TRBD2 matches at 7 bases. CDR3 loop: CAISEPSGAHQETQYF. The CDR3 nucleotides read TGTGCCATCAGTGAGCCCAGCGGGGCCCACCAAGAGACCCAGTACTTC.